These T cell receptor beta chains were read from a single sample in a study of blood T cells in healthy people across ages. Each CDR3 protein is one row after TCRdb ran MiXCR on the 5' RACE reads. The repertoire has approximately 1.5 million distinct CDR3 sequences, about 35% of them found once; the top ten carry around 11%. The sample comprised blood. Source of these receptors: a woman in her 30s in good health. Both conserved end residues are trimmed from each CDR3.

v_gene	j_gene	CDR3aa
TRBV2	TRBJ1-2	ASTGLGYT
TRBV10-3	TRBJ2-6	AISKTGAGANVLT
TRBV15	TRBJ1-6	ATSRPDRANSPLH
TRBV10-3	TRBJ1-5	AISDRPRDQPQH
TRBV5-1	TRBJ2-1	ASSPDGGTGYNEQF
TRBV12-3/TRBV12-4	TRBJ2-3	ASCLVSVDAQY
TRBV6-5	TRBJ2-7	ASSASSEQY
TRBV9	TRBJ2-5	ASSGGRGWETQY
TRBV5-1	TRBJ2-4	ASSSMGGSEQY
TRBV7-9	TRBJ2-5	ASSLGLAGEPRETQY